What follows describes a single TCR beta chain. With 4 bases removed from V and 10 bases from J, the gap between germline ends came to 14 bases. The CDR3 is 13 amino acids. CDR1 is SSHAT and CDR2 is FNYEAQ in the germline V gene (reference sequence). The data were produced by immunoSEQ multiplex PCR, yet TCRdb's version contains in-frame clones alone and is incomplete. The data contain about 100,000 clones, roughly 90% of them singletons. This sample is drawn from a study of control samples from healthy donors and cancer patients. The sample comprised blood. The sequence derives from a woman aged 50 to 60 in good health. The chain combines TRBV7-7 with TRBJ2-1; D possibly corresponds to TRBD2 (6 bases). DNA for the CDR3: TGTGCCAGCAGCTCCGCGGGGCCTGGGGAGCAGTTCTTC. It translates to CASSSAGPGEQFF.